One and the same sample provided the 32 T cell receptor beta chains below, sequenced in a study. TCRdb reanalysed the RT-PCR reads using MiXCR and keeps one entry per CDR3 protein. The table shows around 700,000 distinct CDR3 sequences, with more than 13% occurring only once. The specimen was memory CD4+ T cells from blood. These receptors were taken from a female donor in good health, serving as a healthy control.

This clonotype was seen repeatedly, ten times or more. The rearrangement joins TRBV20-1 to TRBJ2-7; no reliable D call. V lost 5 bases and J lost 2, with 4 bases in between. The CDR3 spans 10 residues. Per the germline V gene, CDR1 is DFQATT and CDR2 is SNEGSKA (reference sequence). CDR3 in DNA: TGCAGTGCTGGTCCCTACGAGCAGTACTTC. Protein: CSAGPYEQYF.

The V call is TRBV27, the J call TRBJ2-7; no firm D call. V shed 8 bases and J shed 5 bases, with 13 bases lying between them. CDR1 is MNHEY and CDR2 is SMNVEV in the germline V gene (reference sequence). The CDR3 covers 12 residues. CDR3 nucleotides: TGTGCCAGCTGGATTCTGGTCCACGAGCAGTACTTC. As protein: CASWILVHEQYF.

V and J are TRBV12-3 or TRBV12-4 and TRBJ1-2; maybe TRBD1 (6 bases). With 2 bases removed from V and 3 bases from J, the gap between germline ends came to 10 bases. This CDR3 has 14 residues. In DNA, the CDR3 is TGTGCCAGCAGTTTACTCGGGGGCGACTATGGCTACACCTTC. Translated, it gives CASSLLGGDYGYTF.

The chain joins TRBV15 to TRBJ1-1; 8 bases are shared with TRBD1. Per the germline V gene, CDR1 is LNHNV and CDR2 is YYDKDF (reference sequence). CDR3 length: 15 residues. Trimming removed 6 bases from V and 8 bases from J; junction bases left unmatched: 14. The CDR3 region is CATRKMLGTGQEAFF. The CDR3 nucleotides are TGTGCCACCAGAAAAATGCTGGGGACAGGCCAAGAAGCTTTCTTT.

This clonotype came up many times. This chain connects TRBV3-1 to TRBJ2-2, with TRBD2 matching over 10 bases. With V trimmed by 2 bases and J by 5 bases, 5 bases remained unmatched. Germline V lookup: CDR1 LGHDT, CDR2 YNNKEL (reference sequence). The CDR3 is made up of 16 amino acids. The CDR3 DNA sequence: TGTGCCAGCAGCCAAAGAGCGGGGGGGTTAACCGGGGAGCTGTTTTTT. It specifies CASSQRAGGLTGELFF.

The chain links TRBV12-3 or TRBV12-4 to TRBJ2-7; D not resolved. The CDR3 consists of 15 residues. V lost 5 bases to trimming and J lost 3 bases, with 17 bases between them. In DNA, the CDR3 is TGTGCCAGCAGTCCCACGATTGAGAAGGGCTACGAGCAGTACTTC. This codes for CASSPTIEKGYEQYF.

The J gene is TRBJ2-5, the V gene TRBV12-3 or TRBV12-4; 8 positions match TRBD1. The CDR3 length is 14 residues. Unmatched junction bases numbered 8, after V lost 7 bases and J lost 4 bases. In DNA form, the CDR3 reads TGTGCCAGCATGGGGGGCAGGGGGCGAGAGACCCAGTACTTC. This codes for CASMGGRGRETQYF.

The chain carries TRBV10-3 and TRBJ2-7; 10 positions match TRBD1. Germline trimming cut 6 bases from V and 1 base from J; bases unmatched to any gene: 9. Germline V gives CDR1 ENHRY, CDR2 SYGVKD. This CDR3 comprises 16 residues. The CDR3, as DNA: TGTGCCATCAGCCCCGGACAGGGGGATGGGTCCTACGAGCAGTACTTC. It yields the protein CAISPGQGDGSYEQYF.

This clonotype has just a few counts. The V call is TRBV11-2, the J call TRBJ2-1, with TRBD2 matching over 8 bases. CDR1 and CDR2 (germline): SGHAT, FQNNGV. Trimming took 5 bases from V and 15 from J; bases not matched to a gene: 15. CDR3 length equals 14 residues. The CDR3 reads CASSAPSGLVRLFF. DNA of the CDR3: TGTGCCAGCAGCGCTCCCTCGGGACTAGTCAGGCTGTTCTTC.

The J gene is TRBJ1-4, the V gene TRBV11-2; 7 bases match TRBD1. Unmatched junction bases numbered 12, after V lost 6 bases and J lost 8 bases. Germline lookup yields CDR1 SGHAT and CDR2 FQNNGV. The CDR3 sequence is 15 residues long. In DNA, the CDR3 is TGTGCCAGCAGAACATACAGGGGCCGGGGGGAAAAACTGTTTTTT. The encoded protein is CASRTYRGRGEKLFF.

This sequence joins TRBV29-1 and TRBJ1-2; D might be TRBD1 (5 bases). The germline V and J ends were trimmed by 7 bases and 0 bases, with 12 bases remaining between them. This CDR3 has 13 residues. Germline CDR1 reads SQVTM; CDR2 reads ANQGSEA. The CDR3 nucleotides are TGCAGCGCCGAGACAGAAGCTAACTATGGCTACACCTTC. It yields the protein CSAETEANYGYTF.

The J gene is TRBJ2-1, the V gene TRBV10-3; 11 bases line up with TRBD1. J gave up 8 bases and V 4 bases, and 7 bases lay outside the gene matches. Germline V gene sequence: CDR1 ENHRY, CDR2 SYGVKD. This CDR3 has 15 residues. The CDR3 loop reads CAISGQDRGQDEQFF. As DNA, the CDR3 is TGTGCCATCAGTGGCCAGGACAGGGGGCAGGATGAGCAGTTCTTC.

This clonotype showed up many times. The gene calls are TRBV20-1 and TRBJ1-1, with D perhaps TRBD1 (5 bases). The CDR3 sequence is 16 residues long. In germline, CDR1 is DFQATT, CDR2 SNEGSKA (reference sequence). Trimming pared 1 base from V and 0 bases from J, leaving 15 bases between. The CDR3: CSARGRESWVNTEAFF. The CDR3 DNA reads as TGCAGTGCTAGAGGCAGGGAATCCTGGGTGAACACTGAAGCTTTCTTT.

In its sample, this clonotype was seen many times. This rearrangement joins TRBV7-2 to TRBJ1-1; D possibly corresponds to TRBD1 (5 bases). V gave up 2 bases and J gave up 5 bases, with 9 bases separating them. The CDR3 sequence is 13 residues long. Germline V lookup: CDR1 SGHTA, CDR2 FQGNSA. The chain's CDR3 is CASSLSGWTEAFF. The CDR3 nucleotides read TGTGCCAGCAGCTTATCAGGGTGGACTGAAGCTTTCTTT.

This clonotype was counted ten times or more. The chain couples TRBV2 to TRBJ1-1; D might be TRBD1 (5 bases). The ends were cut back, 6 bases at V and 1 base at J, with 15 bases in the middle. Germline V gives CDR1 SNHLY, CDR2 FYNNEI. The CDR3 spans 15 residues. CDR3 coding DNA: TGTGCCAGCAGGAAAAGGGGAGGAGAGAACACTGAAGCTTTCTTT. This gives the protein CASRKRGGENTEAFF. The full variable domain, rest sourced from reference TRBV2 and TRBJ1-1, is EPEVTQTPSHQVTQMGQEVILRCVPISNHLYFYWYRQILGQKVEFLVSFYNNEISEKSEIFDDQFSVERPDGSNFTLKIRSTKLEDSAMYFCASRKRGGENTEAFFGQGTRLTVV.

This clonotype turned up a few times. The CDR3 DNA reads as TGCAGCGTTGTCTCCTTAGCGGGAATGGGGGGTCCCAATGAGCAGTTCTTC. Translation: CSVVSLAGMGGPNEQFF. The chain carries TRBV29-1 and TRBJ2-1, with 8 bases identical to TRBD2. This CDR3 has 17 amino acids. The V gene's germline CDR1 is SQVTM and CDR2 ANQGSEA. Trimming at V came to 4 bases and at J to 6 bases, leaving 17 bases not matched to a gene.

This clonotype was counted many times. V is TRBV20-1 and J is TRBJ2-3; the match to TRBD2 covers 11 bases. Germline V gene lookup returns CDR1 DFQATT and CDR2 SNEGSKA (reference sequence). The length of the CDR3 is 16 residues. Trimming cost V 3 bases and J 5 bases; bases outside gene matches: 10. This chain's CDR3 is CSASPRLAGKVDTQYF. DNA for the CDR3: TGCAGTGCTAGCCCCAGACTAGCGGGGAAGGTAGATACGCAGTATTTT.

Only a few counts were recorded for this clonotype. CDR3: CASSPFPTDTQYF. The CDR3 region has the DNA TGTGCCAGCAGTCCCTTCCCCACAGATACGCAGTATTTT. J is TRBJ2-3 and V is TRBV27; D is ambiguous. V was clipped by 5 bases and J by 2 bases, with 8 bases between them. Per the germline V gene, CDR1 is MNHEY and CDR2 is SMNVEV (reference sequence). CDR3 length: 13 amino acids.

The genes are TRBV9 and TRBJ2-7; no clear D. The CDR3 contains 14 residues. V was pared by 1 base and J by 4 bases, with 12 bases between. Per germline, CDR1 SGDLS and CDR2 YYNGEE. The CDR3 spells CASSVNPSSYEQYF. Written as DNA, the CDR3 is TGTGCCAGCAGCGTAAACCCATCCTCTTACGAGCAGTACTTC.

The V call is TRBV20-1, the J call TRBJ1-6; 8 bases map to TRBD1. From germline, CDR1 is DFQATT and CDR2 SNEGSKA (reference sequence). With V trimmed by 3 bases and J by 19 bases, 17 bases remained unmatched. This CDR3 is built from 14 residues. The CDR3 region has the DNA TGCAGTGCTAGTGAAGGACAGGGCAAACCCGGCGGGCACTTT. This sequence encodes CSASEGQGKPGGHF.

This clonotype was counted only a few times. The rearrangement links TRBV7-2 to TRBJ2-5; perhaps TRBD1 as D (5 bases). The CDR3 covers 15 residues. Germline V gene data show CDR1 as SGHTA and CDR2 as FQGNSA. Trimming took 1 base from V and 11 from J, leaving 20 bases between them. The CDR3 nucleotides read TGTGCCAGCAGCTTAGTTAGGCAGGGCTCCCAAGGGCAGTACTTC. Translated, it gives CASSLVRQGSQGQYF.

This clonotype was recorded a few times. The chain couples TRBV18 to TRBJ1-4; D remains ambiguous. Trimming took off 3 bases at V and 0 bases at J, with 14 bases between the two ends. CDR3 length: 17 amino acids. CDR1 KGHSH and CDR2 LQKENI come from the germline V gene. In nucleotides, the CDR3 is TGTGCCAGCTCACCCAGCAGTGTCCGGACAACTAATGAAAAACTGTTTTTT. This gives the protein CASSPSSVRTTNEKLFF.

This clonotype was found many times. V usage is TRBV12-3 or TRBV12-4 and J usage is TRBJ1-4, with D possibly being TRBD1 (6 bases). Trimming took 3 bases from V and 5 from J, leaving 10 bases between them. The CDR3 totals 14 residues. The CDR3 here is CASSFGGLNEKLFF. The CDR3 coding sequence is TGTGCCAGCAGTTTTGGGGGCCTGAATGAAAAACTGTTTTTT.

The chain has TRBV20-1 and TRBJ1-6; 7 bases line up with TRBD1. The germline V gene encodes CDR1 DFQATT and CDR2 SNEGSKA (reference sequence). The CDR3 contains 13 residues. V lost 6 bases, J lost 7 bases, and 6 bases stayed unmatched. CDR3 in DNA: TGCAGTGCAAAAGGGACAGCGAATTCACCCCTCCACTTT. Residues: CSAKGTANSPLHF.

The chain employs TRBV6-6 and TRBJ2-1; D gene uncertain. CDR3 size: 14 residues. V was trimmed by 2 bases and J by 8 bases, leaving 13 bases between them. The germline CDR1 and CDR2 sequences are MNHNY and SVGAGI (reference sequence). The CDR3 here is CASSYLGRKDEQFF. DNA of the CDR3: TGTGCCAGCAGTTACCTTGGGCGGAAGGATGAGCAGTTCTTC.

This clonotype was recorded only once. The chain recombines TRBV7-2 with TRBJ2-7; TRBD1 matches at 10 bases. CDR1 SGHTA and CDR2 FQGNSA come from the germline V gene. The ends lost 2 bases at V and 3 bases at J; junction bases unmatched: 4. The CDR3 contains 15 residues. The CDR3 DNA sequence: TGTGCCAGCAGCTTATTTTGGACAGGGGGCTACGAGCAGTACTTC. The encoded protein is CASSLFWTGGYEQYF.

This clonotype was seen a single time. CDR3 region: CASSKTKTSGRLAIRETQYF. The CDR3 DNA sequence: TGTGCCAGCAGTAAAACTAAGACTAGCGGGAGGTTGGCGATACGGGAGACCCAGTACTTC. The gene calls are TRBV6-1 and TRBJ2-5, with 13 bases aligning to TRBD2. Germline CDR1 MNHNS, CDR2 SASEGT. This CDR3 is 20 amino acids long. With 5 bases clipped from V and 5 bases from J, the junction kept 20 bases outside the gene matches.

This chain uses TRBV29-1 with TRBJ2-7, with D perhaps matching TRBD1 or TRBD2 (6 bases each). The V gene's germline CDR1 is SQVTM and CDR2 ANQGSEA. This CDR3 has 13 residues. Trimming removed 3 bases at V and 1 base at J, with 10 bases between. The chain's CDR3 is CSVEGGGSYEQYF. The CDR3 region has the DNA TGCAGCGTTGAGGGGGGCGGATCCTACGAGCAGTACTTC.

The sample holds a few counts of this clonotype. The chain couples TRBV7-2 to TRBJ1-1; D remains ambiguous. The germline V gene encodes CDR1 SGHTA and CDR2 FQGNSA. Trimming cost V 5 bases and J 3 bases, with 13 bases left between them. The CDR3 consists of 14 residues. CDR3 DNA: TGTGCCAGCAGCCCGCGGACGGACTACACTGAAGCTTTCTTT. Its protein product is CASSPRTDYTEAFF.

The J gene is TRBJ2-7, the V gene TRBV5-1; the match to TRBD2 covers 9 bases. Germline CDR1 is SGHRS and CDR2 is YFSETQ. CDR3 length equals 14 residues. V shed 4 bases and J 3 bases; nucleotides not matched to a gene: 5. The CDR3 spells CASSPTSGYYEQYF. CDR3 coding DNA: TGCGCCAGCAGCCCGACTAGCGGATACTACGAGCAGTACTTC.

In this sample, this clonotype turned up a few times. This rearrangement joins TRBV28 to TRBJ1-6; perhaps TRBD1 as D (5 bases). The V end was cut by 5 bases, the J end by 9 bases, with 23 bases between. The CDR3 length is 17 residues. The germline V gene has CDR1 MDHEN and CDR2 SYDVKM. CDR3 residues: CASSPYQGGPGGSPLHF. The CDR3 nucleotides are TGTGCCAGCAGTCCCTACCAGGGAGGCCCCGGGGGTTCACCCCTCCACTTT.

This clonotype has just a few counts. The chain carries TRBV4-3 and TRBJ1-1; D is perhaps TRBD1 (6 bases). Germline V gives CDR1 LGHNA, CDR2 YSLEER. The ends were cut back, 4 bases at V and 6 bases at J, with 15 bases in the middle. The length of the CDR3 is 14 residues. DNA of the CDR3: TGCGCCAGCAGCCGGCCCGGGCAGGGGTCTGAAGCTTTCTTT. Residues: CASSRPGQGSEAFF.